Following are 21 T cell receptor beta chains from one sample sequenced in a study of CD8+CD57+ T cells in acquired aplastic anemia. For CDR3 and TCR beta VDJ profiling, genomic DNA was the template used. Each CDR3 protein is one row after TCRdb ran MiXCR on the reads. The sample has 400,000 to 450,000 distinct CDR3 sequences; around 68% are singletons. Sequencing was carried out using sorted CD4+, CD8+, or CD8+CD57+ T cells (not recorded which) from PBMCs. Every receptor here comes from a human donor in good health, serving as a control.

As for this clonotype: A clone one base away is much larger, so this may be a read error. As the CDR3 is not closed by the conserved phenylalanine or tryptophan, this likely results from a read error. The DNA for the CDR3 is TGCGCCAGCAGCCAAATTGGGACAGGGCATGAAAAACTGTTTTCT. Translation gives CASSQIGTGHEKLFS. The chain links TRBV4-3 to TRBJ1-4, with 9 positions matching TRBD1. CDR1 and CDR2 (germline): LGHNA, YSLEER. The length of the CDR3 is 15 residues. Trimming at V came to 2 bases and at J to 6 bases, leaving 4 bases not matched to a gene.

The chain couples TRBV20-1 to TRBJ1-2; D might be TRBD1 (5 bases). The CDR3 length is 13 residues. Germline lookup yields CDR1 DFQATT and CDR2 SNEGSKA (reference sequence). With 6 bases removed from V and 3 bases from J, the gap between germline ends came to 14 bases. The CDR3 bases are TGCAGTGCGGCCCAAGACAGACACTATGGCTACACCTTC. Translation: CSAAQDRHYGYTF.

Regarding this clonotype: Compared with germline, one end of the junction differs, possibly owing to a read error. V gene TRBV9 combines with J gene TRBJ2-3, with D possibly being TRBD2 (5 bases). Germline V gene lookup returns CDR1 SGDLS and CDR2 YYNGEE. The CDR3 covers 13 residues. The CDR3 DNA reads TGTGCCAGCAGCTTCCACGGGGAAGTGAACTACGAGTTT. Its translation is CASSFHGEVNYEF.

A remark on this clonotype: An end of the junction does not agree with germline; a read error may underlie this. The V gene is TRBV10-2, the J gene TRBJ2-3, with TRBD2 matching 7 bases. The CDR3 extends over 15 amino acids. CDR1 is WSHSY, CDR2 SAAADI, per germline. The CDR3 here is CASSRSGENTDTQYF. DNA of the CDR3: TGTGCCAGCAGCCGCAGCGGGGAGAACACAGATACGCAGTATTTT.

The CDR3: CASSQERGQGNYGYF. The DNA for the CDR3 is TGTGCCAGCAGCCAGGAGCGCGGACAGGGGAACTATGGCTACTTC. The chain joins TRBV7-2 to TRBJ2-7; the match to TRBD1 covers 9 bases. The length of the CDR3 is 15 residues. Germline loops: CDR1 SGHTA, CDR2 FQGNSA. V lost 5 bases and J lost 13; bases outside the gene matches: 18.

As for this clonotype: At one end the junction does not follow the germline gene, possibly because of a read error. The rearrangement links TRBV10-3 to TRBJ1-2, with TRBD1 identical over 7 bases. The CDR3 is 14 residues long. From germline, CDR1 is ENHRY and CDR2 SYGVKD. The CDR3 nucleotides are TGTGCCATCAGTGGACGTGACAGGGTAGATGAGCACATCTTC. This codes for CAISGRDRVDEHIF.

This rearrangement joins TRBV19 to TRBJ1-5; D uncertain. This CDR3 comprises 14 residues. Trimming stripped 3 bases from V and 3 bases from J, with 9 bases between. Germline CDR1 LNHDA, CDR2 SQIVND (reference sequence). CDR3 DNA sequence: TGTGCCAGTAGTATTTCGAGGGACAATCAGCCCCAGCATTTT. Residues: CASSISRDNQPQHF.

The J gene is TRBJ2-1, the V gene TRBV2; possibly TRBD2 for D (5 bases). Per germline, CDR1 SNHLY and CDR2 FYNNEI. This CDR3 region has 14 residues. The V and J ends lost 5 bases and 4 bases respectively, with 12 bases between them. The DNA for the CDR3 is TGTGCCAGCAGTCGACTATCAACGTACAATGAGCAGTTCTTC. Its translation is CASSRLSTYNEQFF.

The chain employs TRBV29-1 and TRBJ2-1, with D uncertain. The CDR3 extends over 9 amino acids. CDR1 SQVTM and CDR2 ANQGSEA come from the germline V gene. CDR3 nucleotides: TGCAGGGTCAACAGTGAAGAGTTCTTC. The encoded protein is CRVNSEEFF.

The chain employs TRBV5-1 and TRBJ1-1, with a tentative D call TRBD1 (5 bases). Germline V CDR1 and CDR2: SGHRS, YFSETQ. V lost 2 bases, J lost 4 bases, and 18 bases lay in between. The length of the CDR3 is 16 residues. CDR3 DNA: TGCGCCAGCAGCTTAGGGGTCGGAATGAGAGGCACTGAAGCTTTCTTT. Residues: CASSLGVGMRGTEAFF.

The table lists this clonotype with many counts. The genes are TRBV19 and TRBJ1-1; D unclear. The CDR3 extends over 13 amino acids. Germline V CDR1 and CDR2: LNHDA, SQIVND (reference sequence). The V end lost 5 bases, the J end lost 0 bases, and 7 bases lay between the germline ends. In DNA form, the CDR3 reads TGTGCCAGTAGTTTACCGATGAACACTGAAGCTTTCTTT. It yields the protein CASSLPMNTEAFF.

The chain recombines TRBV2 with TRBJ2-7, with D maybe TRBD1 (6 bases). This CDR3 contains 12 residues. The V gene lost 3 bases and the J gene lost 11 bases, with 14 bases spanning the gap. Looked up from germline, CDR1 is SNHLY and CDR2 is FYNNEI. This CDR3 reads CASSDQQGRKYF. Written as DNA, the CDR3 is TGTGCCAGCAGTGACCAACAGGGAAGGAAGTACTTC. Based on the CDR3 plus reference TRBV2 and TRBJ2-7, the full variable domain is EPEVTQTPSHQVTQMGQEVILRCVPISNHLYFYWYRQILGQKVEFLVSFYNNEISEKSEIFDDQFSVERPDGSNFTLKIRSTKLEDSAMYFCASSDQQGRKYFGPGTRLTVT.

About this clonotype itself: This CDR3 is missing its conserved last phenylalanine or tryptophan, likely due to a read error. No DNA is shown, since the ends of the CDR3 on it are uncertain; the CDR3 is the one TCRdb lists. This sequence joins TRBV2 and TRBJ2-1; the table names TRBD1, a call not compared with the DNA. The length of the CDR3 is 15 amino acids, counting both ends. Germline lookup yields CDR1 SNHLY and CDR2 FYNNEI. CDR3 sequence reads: CASSDTDRGYNENTL.

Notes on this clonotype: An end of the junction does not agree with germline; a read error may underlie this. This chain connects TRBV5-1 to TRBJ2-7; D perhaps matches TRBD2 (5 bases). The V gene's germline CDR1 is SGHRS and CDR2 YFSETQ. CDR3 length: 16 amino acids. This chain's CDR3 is CASSLGLARAHYEQYF. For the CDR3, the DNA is TGTGCCAGCAGCTTAGGGCTAGCAAGAGCTCACTACGAGCAGTACTTC.

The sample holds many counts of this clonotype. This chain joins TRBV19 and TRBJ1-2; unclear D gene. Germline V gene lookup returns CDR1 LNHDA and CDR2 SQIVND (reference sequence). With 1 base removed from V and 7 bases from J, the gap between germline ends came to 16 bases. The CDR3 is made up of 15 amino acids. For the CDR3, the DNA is TGTGCCAGTAGTATAGCCGGGTCCAATTCGGGTGGCTACACCTTC. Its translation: CASSIAGSNSGGYTF.

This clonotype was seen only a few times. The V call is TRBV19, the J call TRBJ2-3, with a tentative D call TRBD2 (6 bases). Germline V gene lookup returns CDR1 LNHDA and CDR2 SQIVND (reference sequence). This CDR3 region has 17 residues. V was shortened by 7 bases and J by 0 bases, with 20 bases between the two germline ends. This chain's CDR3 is CASTLHGAGTSTDTQYF. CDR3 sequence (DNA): TGTGCCAGTACCCTCCACGGGGCCGGGACTAGCACAGATACGCAGTATTTT.

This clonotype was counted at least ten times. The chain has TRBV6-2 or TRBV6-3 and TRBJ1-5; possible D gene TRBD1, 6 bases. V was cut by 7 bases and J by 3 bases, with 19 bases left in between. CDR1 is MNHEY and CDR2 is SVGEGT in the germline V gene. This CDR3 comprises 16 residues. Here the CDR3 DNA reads TGTGCCAGCACCACGAGGGGGGGAGGGTTCAATCAGCCCCAGCATTTT. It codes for CASTTRGGGFNQPQHF.

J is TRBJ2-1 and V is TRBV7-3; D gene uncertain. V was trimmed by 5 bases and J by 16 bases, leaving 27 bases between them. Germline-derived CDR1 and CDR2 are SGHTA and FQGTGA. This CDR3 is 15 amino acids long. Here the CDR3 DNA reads TGTGCCAGCAGCCCCGGTAGGTGGCCCGATCCTACGAACTTCTTC. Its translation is CASSPGRWPDPTNFF.

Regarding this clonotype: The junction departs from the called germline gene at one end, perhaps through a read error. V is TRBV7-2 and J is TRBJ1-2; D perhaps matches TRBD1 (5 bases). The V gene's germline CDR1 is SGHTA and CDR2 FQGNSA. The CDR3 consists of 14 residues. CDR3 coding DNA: TGTGCCAGCAGCCGTACCGACAGTCGGCTCTGTGGCTACTTC. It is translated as CASSRTDSRLCGYF. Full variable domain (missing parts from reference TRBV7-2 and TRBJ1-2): GAGVSQSPSNKVTEKGKDVELRCDPISGHTALYWYRQSLGQGLEFLIYFQGNSAPDKSGLPSDRFSAERTGGSVSTLTIQRTQQEDSAVYLCASSRTDSRLCGYFGSGTRLTVV.

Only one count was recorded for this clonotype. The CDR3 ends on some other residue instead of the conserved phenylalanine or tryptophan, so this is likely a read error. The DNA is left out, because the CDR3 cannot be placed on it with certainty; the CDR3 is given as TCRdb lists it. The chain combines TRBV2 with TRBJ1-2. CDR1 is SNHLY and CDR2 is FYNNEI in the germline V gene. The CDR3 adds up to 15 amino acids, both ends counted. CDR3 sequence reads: CASRPWDGNSPLHFV.

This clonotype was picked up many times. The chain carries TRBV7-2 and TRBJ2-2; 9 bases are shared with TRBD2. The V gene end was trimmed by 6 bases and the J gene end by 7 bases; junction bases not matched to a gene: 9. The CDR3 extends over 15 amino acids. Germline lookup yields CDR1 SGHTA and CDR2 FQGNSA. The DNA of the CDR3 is TGTGCCAGCAGTGTGGCGGGGGGGCGGAACGGGGAGCTGTTTTTT. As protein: CASSVAGGRNGELFF.